What follows describes a single T cell receptor beta chain. Germline CDR1 reads SGHTA; CDR2 reads FQGTGA. The CDR3 is 14 residues long. J was trimmed by 4 bases and V by 7 bases; bases with no gene match: 9. These data belong to a study of blood T cell repertoires in COVID-19. Profiling relied on immunoSEQ multiplex PCR, and the TCRdb table lists in-frame clones only, not all of them. Here the sample spans hundreds of thousands of clones, 70% to 90% being singletons. The J gene is TRBJ1-2, the V gene TRBV7-3; TRBD1 aligns across 7 bases. This receptor was identified in a man aged 25 to 40 who had recovered from COVID-19. The sample comprised PBMCs or T cells enriched from blood (not recorded which). Here the CDR3 DNA reads TGTGCCAGCAAAGGGGGCGCGACGACCTATGGCTACACCTTC. Amino acids: CASKGGATTYGYTF.